Listed here are 6 T cell receptor beta chains from one sample, sequenced in a study of CD8+CD57+ T cells in acquired aplastic anemia. Profiles of TCR beta VDJ and CDR3 were generated from a genomic DNA template. MiXCR, applied by TCRdb to the reads, yields one record per CDR3 protein. This table holds around 180,000 distinct CDR3 sequences, less than 50% found once. The authors sequenced patients whose flow cytometry had shown CD8+CD57+ cell expansion. The sample was sorted CD4+, CD8+, or CD8+CD57+ T cells (not recorded which) from PBMCs. The origin of the receptors is a human donor with aplastic anemia.

J is TRBJ1-3 and V is TRBV24-1; 8 bases map to TRBD1. After removal of 3 bases from V and 8 bases from J, the junction contained 8 bases not matched to a gene. Germline CDR1 is KGHDR and CDR2 is SFDVKD. This CDR3 spans 15 amino acids. The CDR3 is CATSDRSGGGYTIYF. Here the CDR3 DNA reads TGTGCCACCAGTGATCGGTCAGGGGGCGGCTACACCATATATTTT.

The chain uses TRBV7-6 and TRBJ2-7; tentative D call: TRBD1 (6 bases). V was cut by 2 bases and J by 3 bases, with 14 bases left in between. The CDR3 is 15 amino acids. Looked up from germline, CDR1 is SGHVS and CDR2 is FNYEAQ. The CDR3 sequence is CASSLQGPSVYEQYF. CDR3 coding DNA: TGTGCCAGCAGCTTACAGGGGCCCTCCGTCTACGAGCAGTACTTC.

The rearrangement links TRBV15 to TRBJ1-2, with TRBD1 as a possible D gene (5 bases). The germline gives CDR1 LNHNV, CDR2 YYDKDF (reference sequence). The CDR3 is 14 amino acids. V shed 3 bases and J shed 3 bases, with 11 bases lying between them. CDR3 in DNA: TGTGCCACCAGCAGTGCCGGGACGGACTATGGCTACACCTTC. It yields the protein CATSSAGTDYGYTF.

The V and J genes are TRBV4-2 and TRBJ2-4; D might be TRBD2 (5 bases). Germline lookup yields CDR1 LGHNA and CDR2 YNFKEQ. The length of the CDR3 is 16 residues. Deletions cut 1 base from V and 0 bases from J, with 10 bases between. CDR3 amino acids: CASSQAGSLAKNIQYF. The CDR3 coding sequence is TGTGCCAGCAGCCAAGCGGGGTCCCTAGCCAAAAACATTCAGTACTTC.

The J gene is TRBJ2-2, the V gene TRBV25-1, with a weak D call TRBD1 (6 bases). V was pared by 7 bases and J by 2 bases, with 14 bases between. CDR3 length: 15 amino acids. Germline CDR1 MGHDK, CDR2 SYGVNS. CDR3 bases: TGTGCCAGCAACCCGACAGGAGACAACACCGGGGAGCTGTTTTTT. Protein product: CASNPTGDNTGELFF.

This clonotype was observed at least ten times. DNA for the CDR3: TGTGCCTGTCGACAGGGGCATTCACCCCTCCACTTT. It translates to CACRQGHSPLHF. The chain joins TRBV19 to TRBJ1-6, with 8 bases lining up with TRBD1. CDR3 size: 12 residues. Germline V gene lookup returns CDR1 LNHDA and CDR2 SQIVND (reference sequence). The ends lost 11 bases at V and 8 bases at J; junction bases unmatched: 5.